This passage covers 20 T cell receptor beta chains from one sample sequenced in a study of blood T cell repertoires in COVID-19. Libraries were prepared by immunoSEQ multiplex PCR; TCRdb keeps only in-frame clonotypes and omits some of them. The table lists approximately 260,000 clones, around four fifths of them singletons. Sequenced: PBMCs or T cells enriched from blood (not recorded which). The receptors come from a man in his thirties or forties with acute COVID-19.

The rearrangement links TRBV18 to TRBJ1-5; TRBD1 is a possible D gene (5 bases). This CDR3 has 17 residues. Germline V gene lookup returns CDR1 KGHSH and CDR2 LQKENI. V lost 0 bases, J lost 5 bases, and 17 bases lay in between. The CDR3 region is CASSPPSAGNRHQPQHF. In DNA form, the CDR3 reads TGTGCCAGCTCACCACCGTCGGCAGGGAATAGGCATCAGCCCCAGCATTTT.

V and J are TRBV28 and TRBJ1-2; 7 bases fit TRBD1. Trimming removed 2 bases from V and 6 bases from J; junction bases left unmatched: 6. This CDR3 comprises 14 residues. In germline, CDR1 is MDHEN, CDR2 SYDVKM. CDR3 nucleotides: TGTGCCAGCAGTTTAAGGCAGGACAGGAATGGCTACACCTTC. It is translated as CASSLRQDRNGYTF.

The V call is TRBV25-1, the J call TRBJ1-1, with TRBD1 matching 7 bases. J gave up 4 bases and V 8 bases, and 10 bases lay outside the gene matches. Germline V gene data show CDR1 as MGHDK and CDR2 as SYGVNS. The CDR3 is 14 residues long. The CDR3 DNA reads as TGTGCCAGCGGCGATACAGGGGTTGGCACTGAAGCTTTCTTT. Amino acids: CASGDTGVGTEAFF.

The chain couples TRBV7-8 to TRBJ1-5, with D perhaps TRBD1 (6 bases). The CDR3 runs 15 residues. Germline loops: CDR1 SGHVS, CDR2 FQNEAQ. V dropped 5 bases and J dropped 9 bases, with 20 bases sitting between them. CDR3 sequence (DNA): TGTGCCAGCAGCCCCCAAGAGGACAGTTTTCGGCCCCAGCATTTT. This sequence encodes CASSPQEDSFRPQHF. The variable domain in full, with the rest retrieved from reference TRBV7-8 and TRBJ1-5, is GAGVSQSPRYKVAKRGQDVALRCDPISGHVSLFWYQQALGQGPEFLTYFQNEAQLDKSGLPSDRFFAERPEGSVSTLKIQRTQQEDSAVYLCASSPQEDSFRPQHFGDGTRLSIL.

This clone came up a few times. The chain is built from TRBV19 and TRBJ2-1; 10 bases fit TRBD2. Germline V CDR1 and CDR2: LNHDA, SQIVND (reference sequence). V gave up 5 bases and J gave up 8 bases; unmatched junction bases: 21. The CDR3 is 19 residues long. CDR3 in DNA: TGTGCCAGTAGTGTCAACCTAGCGGGAGAAATCCCAATTGAGGATGAGCAGTTCTTC. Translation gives CASSVNLAGEIPIEDEQFF.

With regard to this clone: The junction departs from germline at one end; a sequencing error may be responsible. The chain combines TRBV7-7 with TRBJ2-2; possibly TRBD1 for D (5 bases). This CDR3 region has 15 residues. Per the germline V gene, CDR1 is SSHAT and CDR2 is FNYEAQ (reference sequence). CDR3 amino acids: CASSLGQGAQGELFF. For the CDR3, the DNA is TGTGCTAGCAGCTTAGGACAAGGGGCCCAAGGGGAGCTGTTTTTT.

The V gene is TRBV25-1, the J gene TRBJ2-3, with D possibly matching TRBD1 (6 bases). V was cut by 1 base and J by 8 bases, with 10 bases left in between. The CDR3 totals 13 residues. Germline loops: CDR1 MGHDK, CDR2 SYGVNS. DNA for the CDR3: TGTGCCAGCAGTGAATCCCCAGGGGCTACGCAGTATTTT. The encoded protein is CASSESPGATQYF.

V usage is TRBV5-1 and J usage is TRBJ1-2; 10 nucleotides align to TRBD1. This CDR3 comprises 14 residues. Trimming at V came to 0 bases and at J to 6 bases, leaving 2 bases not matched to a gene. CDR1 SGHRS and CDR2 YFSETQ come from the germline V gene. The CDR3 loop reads CASSLGGTGDGYTF. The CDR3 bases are TGCGCCAGCAGCTTGGGCGGGACAGGGGATGGCTACACCTTC.

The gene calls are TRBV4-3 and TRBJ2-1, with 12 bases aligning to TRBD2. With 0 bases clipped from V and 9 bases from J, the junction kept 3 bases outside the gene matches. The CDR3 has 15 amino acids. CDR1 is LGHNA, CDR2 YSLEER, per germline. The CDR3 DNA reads TGCGCCAGCAGCCAAGAACTAGCGGGAGGCTTTGAGCAGTTCTTC. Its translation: CASSQELAGGFEQFF.

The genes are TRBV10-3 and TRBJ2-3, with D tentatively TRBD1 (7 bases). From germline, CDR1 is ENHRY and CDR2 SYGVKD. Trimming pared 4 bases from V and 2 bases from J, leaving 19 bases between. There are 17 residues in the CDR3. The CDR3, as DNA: TGTGCCATCAGTGTGAGTATGGCGGGACAGACCACAGATACGCAGTATTTT. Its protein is CAISVSMAGQTTDTQYF.

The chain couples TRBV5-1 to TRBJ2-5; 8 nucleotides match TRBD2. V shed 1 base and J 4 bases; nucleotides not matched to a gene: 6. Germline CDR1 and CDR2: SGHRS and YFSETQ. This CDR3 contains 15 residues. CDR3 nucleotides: TGCGCCAGCAGCTTGCTTGGCGGGGGGATAGAGACCCAGTACTTC. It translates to CASSLLGGGIETQYF.

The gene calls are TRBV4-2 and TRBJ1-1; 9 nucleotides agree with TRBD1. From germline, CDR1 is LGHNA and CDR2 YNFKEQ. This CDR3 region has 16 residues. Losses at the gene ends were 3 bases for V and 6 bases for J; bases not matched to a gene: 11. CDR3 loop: CASSHLPGQGRAEAFF. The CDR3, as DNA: TGTGCCAGCAGCCATCTCCCGGGACAGGGAAGGGCTGAAGCTTTCTTT.

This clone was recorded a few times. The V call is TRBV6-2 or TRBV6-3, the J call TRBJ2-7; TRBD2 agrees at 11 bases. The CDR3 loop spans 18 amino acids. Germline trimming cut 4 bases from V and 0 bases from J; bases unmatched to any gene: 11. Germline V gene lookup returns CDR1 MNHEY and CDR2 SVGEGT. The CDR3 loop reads CASSSRAASGGSSYEQYV. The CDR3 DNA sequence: TGTGCCAGCAGTTCCCGGGCGGCTAGCGGGGGGAGCTCCTACGAGCAGTACGTC.

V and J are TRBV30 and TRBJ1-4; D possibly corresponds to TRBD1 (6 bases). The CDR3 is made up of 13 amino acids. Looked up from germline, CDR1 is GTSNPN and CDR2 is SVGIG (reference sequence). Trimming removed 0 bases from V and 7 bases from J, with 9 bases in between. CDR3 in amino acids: CAWSVQGFEKLFF. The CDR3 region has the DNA TGTGCCTGGAGTGTACAGGGTTTTGAAAAACTGTTTTTT.

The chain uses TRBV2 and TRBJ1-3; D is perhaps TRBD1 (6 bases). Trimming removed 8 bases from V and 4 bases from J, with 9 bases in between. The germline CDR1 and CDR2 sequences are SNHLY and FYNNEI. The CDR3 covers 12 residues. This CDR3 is CASQGRGNTIYF. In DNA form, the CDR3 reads TGTGCCAGCCAGGGGCGGGGAAACACCATATATTTT. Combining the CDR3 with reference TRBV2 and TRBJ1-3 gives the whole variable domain EPEVTQTPSHQVTQMGQEVILRCVPISNHLYFYWYRQILGQKVEFLVSFYNNEISEKSEIFDDQFSVERPDGSNFTLKIRSTKLEDSAMYFCASQGRGNTIYFGEGSWLTVV.

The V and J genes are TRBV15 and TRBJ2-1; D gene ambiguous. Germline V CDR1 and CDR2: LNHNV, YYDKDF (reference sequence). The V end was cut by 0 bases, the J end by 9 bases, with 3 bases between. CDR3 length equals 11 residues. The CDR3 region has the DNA TGTGCCACCAGCAGAGACCGTGAGCAGTTCTTC. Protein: CATSRDREQFF.

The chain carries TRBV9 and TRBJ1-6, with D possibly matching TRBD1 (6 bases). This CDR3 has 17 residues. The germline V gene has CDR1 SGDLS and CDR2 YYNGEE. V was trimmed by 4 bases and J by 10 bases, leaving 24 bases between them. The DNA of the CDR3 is TGTGCCAGCAGCCCCCGGGAGGGGGGAAGAGATAGATCACCCCTCCACTTT. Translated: CASSPREGGRDRSPLHF. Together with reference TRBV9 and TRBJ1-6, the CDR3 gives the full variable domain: DSGVTQTPKHLITATGQRVTLRCSPRSGDLSVYWYQQSLDQGLQFLIQYYNGEERAKGNILERFSAQQFPDLHSELNLSSLELGDSALYFCASSPREGGRDRSPLHFGNGTRLTVT.

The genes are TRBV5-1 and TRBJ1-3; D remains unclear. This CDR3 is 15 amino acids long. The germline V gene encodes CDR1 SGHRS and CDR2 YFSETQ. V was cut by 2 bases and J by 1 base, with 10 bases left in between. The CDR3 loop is CASSLEALSGNTIYF. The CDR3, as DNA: TGCGCCAGCAGCTTAGAGGCCTTATCTGGAAACACCATATATTTT.

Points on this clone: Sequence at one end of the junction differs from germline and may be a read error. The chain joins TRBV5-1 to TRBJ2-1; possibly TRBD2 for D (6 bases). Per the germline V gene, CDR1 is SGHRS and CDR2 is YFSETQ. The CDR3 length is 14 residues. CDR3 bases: TGTGCCAGCACCCTACTAGCAGATTACAATGAGCAGTTCTTC. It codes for CASTLLADYNEQFF.

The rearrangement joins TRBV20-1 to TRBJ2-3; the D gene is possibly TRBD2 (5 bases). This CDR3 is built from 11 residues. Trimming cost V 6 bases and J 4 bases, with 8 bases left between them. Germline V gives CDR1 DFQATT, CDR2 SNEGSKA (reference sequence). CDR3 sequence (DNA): TGCAGTGCCGTCGGGGCAGATACGCAGTATTTT. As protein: CSAVGADTQYF.